The 25 T cell receptor beta chains below come from one sample, sequenced in a study of blood T cell repertoires in COVID-19. Clones were read by immunoSEQ multiplex PCR, and TCRdb kept only the in-frame ones, dropping some. Here the sample spans 150,000 to 160,000 clones, about 85% being singletons. Sequenced: peripheral blood. These receptors all come from a man aged 55 to 70 with COVID-19, enrolled during active disease.

This sequence joins TRBV6-2 or TRBV6-3 and TRBJ2-7, with no clear D. There are 13 residues in the CDR3. V gave up 5 bases and J gave up 3 bases, with 11 bases separating them. Germline CDR1 MNHEY, CDR2 SVGEGT. Here the CDR3 DNA reads TGTGCCAGCAGTCCGACTGGGTACTACGAGCAGTACTTC. Amino acid sequence: CASSPTGYYEQYF.

The rearrangement links TRBV6-5 to TRBJ2-7; 7 nucleotides align to TRBD1. The CDR3 contains 14 residues. Germline V gene data show CDR1 as MNHEY and CDR2 as SVGAGI. Trimming took 4 bases from V and 2 from J; bases not matched to a gene: 5. CDR3 sequence: CASSSHRGTYEQYF. CDR3 DNA sequence: TGTGCCAGCAGTTCCCACAGGGGAACCTACGAGCAGTACTTC.

The chain combines TRBV6-6 with TRBJ1-5; TRBD1 might be the D (6 bases). From germline, CDR1 is MNHNY and CDR2 SVGAGI (reference sequence). This CDR3 spans 15 amino acids. The V gene lost 2 bases and the J gene lost 4 bases, with 12 bases spanning the gap. The CDR3 loop reads CASSYGGPLNQPQHF. The CDR3 region has the DNA TGTGCCAGCAGTTACGGGGGCCCCCTAAATCAGCCCCAGCATTTT.

The rearrangement links TRBV6-1 to TRBJ2-3; D is possibly TRBD2 (6 bases). V lost 0 bases and J 6 bases, leaving 10 bases between the germline ends. This CDR3 has 14 residues. Germline CDR1 is MNHNS and CDR2 is SASEGT. The CDR3 DNA reads as TGTGCCAGCAGTGAAGCGCTTCGGGGGGATACGCAGTATTTT. Protein: CASSEALRGDTQYF.

This clone appeared once. This chain uses TRBV2 with TRBJ1-2; 8 positions match TRBD1. Germline V gives CDR1 SNHLY, CDR2 FYNNEI. This CDR3 spans 11 amino acids. J lost 4 bases, V lost 8 bases, and 0 bases had no gene match. DNA of the CDR3: TGTGCCAGCGGGACAGGCTATGGCTACACCTTC. Protein: CASGTGYGYTF. The full variable domain, completed using reference TRBV2 and TRBJ1-2, is EPEVTQTPSHQVTQMGQEVILRCVPISNHLYFYWYRQILGQKVEFLVSFYNNEISEKSEIFDDQFSVERPDGSNFTLKIRSTKLEDSAMYFCASGTGYGYTFGSGTRLTVV.

The chain is built from TRBV7-2 and TRBJ2-3, with 8 bases identical to TRBD2. In germline, CDR1 is SGHTA, CDR2 FQGNSA. The CDR3 spans 16 residues. J lost 0 bases, V lost 3 bases, and 5 bases had no gene match. This CDR3 is CASSFQAGASTDTQYF. The CDR3 DNA sequence: TGTGCCAGCAGCTTCCAAGCGGGGGCGAGCACAGATACGCAGTATTTT.

The table lists this clone with a count of one. This CDR3 reads CASSSRRGQGDYGYTF. The CDR3 bases are TGCGCCAGCAGCTCCAGGAGGGGACAGGGGGACTATGGCTACACCTTC. The chain recombines TRBV5-1 with TRBJ1-2; 11 nucleotides match TRBD1. The CDR3 spans 16 residues. Germline-derived CDR1 and CDR2 are SGHRS and YFSETQ. V trimming: 3 bases; J trimming: 3 bases; junction bases outside the gene matches: 7.

Turning to this clone: An end of the junction does not agree with germline; a read error may underlie this. This sequence joins TRBV7-7 and TRBJ2-7; 11 bases are shared with TRBD1. The CDR3 runs to 14 residues. The V gene's germline CDR1 is SSHAT and CDR2 FNYEAQ (reference sequence). CDR3 sequence: CASSPGQGAGEQYF. DNA of the CDR3: TGTGCTAGCAGCCCCGGACAGGGGGCTGGCGAGCAGTACTTC. Drawing the rest from reference TRBV7-7 and TRBJ2-7, the complete variable domain is GAGVSQSPRYKVTKRGQDVTLRCDPISSHATLYWYQQALGQGPEFLTYFNYEAQPDKSGLPSDRFSAERPEGSISTLTIQRTEQRDSAMYRCASSPGQGAGEQYFGPGTRLTVT.

The gene calls are TRBV19 and TRBJ2-5; 7 bases match TRBD2. CDR3 length: 15 residues. From germline, CDR1 is LNHDA and CDR2 SQIVND (reference sequence). The V segment lost 10 bases and the J segment 1 base; nucleotides outside the gene matches: 12. The CDR3 region is CATIGASGFQETQYF. For the CDR3, the DNA is TGTGCCACCATAGGGGCTAGCGGATTCCAAGAGACCCAGTACTTC.

V usage is TRBV18 and J usage is TRBJ2-1; D not resolved. This CDR3 has 14 amino acids. The germline V gene encodes CDR1 KGHSH and CDR2 LQKENI. The germline V and J ends were trimmed by 0 bases and 9 bases, with 12 bases remaining between them. CDR3 in DNA: TGTGCCAGCTCACCACCAACGTTCGGTTCTGAGCAGTTCTTC. It encodes CASSPPTFGSEQFF.

This clone was seen a handful of times. This chain links TRBV14 with TRBJ2-7; TRBD2 matches at 9 bases. The V and J ends lost 1 base and 2 bases, in that order; junction bases with no gene match: 6. The germline V gene has CDR1 SGHDN and CDR2 FVKESK. The CDR3 consists of 16 residues. The CDR3 sequence: CASSQGRIAGAYEQYF. Here the CDR3 DNA reads TGTGCCAGCAGCCAAGGGAGGATAGCGGGAGCCTACGAGCAGTACTTC.

The CDR3 is CASSSPGSGNTIYF. CDR3 coding DNA: TGTGCCAGCAGCTCGCCGGGCTCTGGAAACACCATATATTTT. The V and J genes are TRBV3-1 (or the pseudogene TRBV3-2) and TRBJ1-3; no clear D. Trimming took off 5 bases at V and 0 bases at J, with 8 bases between the two ends. CDR3 length equals 14 residues. Germline-derived CDR1 and CDR2 are LGHDT and YNNKEL (reference sequence).

The rearrangement joins TRBV5-6 to TRBJ1-5, with TRBD1 identical over 9 bases. The ends lost 2 bases at V and 6 bases at J; junction bases unmatched: 6. The CDR3 sequence is 15 residues long. Germline V lookup: CDR1 SGHDT, CDR2 YYEEEE. The CDR3 bases are TGTGCCAGCAGCTTCGGACAGGGGCCGATTCAGCCCCAGCATTTT. Protein sequence: CASSFGQGPIQPQHF.

The chain is built from TRBV6-1 and TRBJ2-1, with 10 bases that match TRBD2. Germline values: CDR1 MNHNS, CDR2 SASEGT. The CDR3 consists of 15 residues. Trimming removed 2 bases from V and 7 bases from J; junction bases left unmatched: 5. CDR3 in amino acids: CASSEHRTSGNEQFF. The CDR3 region has the DNA TGTGCCAGCAGTGAACACCGGACTAGCGGAAATGAGCAGTTCTTC.

The genes are TRBV18 and TRBJ1-5; 8 bases line up with TRBD1. V trimming: 2 bases; J trimming: 2 bases; junction bases outside the gene matches: 5. The CDR3 loop spans 16 amino acids. The germline V gene has CDR1 KGHSH and CDR2 LQKENI. Written as DNA, the CDR3 is TGTGCCAGCTCACCAACCAGGGGGCAAGGCAATCAGCCCCAGCATTTT. The encoded protein is CASSPTRGQGNQPQHF.

CDR3 sequence (DNA): TGTGCCAGCAACCCTTCCGGGACAGCCAAAGGCTATGGCTACACCTTC. This translates into CASNPSGTAKGYGYTF. The chain has TRBV28 and TRBJ1-2; 7 bases agree with TRBD1. CDR1 MDHEN and CDR2 SYDVKM come from the germline V gene. The CDR3 is made up of 16 amino acids. With V trimmed by 7 bases and J by 4 bases, 15 bases remained unmatched.

The V call is TRBV7-8, the J call TRBJ2-3; 10 nucleotides agree with TRBD2. CDR3 length: 20 amino acids. Trimming removed 1 base from V and 0 bases from J; junction bases left unmatched: 13. Germline V lookup: CDR1 SGHVS, CDR2 FQNEAQ. The CDR3 DNA reads TGTGCCAGCAGCTTAGATATTAGCGGGGGGCTAATAACCAGCACAGATACGCAGTATTTT. Translating it yields CASSLDISGGLITSTDTQYF.

The chain has TRBV7-9 and TRBJ2-5, with D unclear. Germline V gene lookup returns CDR1 SEHNR and CDR2 FQNEAQ (reference sequence). V was cut by 3 bases and J by 1 base, with 9 bases left in between. The CDR3 totals 14 residues. The CDR3 reads CASSFFSSQETQYF. CDR3 sequence (DNA): TGTGCCAGCAGCTTTTTTTCTAGCCAAGAGACCCAGTACTTC.

The CDR3 nucleotides are TGTGCCAGCAGTGAAGAACTAGCGGGAGGAATCTACGAGCAGTACTTC. It is translated as CASSEELAGGIYEQYF. V gene TRBV2 combines with J gene TRBJ2-7, with 12 bases lining up with TRBD2. CDR1 SNHLY and CDR2 FYNNEI come from the germline V gene. This CDR3 comprises 16 residues. V shed 1 base, J shed 3 bases, and the junction held 4 bases outside the gene matches.

The chain uses TRBV6-1 and TRBJ1-2; perhaps TRBD1 as D (5 bases). The CDR3 runs 14 residues. Germline V lookup: CDR1 MNHNS, CDR2 SASEGT. The germline V and J ends were trimmed by 3 bases and 0 bases, with 8 bases remaining between them. The CDR3 loop is CASSDGTSNYGYTF. The CDR3 DNA reads TGTGCCAGCAGTGACGGGACTTCTAACTATGGCTACACCTTC.

A remark on this clone: The CDR3 ends on some other residue instead of the conserved phenylalanine or tryptophan, so this is likely a read error. It is unclear where the CDR3 begins or ends on the DNA, so no DNA is shown, and the CDR3 is as TCRdb lists it. V and J are TRBV6-5 and TRBJ2-7; TRBD1, the table's D call, was not compared with the DNA. Germline assignment: CDR1 MNHEY and CDR2 SVGAGI. The CDR3 length is 12 residues, termini included. CDR3 loop: CASSCRRPPDSS.

The V call is TRBV4-2, the J call TRBJ1-2; 10 nucleotides align to TRBD1. With V trimmed by 5 bases and J by 4 bases, 13 bases remained unmatched. The CDR3 runs 17 residues. Germline CDR1 and CDR2: LGHNA and YNFKEQ. CDR3 coding DNA: TGTGCCAGCAGCTCCCGGGACAGGGGACCTATCTCCTATGGCTACACCTTC. Amino acid sequence: CASSSRDRGPISYGYTF.

The chain combines TRBV28 with TRBJ1-1, with no clear D. This CDR3 has 13 amino acids. V was pared by 8 bases and J by 4 bases, with 14 bases between. The germline CDR1 and CDR2 sequences are MDHEN and SYDVKM. DNA for the CDR3: TGTGCCAGCCTAACCCCGGGTTTCACTGAAGCTTTCTTT. It is translated as CASLTPGFTEAFF.

The rearrangement joins TRBV19 to TRBJ1-3, with D uncertain. The V gene's germline CDR1 is LNHDA and CDR2 SQIVND (reference sequence). The CDR3 has 13 residues. V lost 3 bases and J 4 bases, leaving 7 bases between the germline ends. CDR3 sequence reads: CASSIVGGNTIYF. The CDR3 nucleotides read TGTGCCAGTAGTATCGTCGGGGGAAACACCATATATTTT.

The chain is built from TRBV15 and TRBJ1-3; D is undetermined. The V gene lost 1 base and the J gene lost 11 bases, with 12 bases spanning the gap. The CDR3 totals 13 residues. Germline CDR1 reads LNHNV; CDR2 reads YYDKDF (reference sequence). The CDR3 DNA reads as TGTGCCACCAGCAGAGCGCCCTATCGGGCCATATATTTT. It yields the protein CATSRAPYRAIYF.